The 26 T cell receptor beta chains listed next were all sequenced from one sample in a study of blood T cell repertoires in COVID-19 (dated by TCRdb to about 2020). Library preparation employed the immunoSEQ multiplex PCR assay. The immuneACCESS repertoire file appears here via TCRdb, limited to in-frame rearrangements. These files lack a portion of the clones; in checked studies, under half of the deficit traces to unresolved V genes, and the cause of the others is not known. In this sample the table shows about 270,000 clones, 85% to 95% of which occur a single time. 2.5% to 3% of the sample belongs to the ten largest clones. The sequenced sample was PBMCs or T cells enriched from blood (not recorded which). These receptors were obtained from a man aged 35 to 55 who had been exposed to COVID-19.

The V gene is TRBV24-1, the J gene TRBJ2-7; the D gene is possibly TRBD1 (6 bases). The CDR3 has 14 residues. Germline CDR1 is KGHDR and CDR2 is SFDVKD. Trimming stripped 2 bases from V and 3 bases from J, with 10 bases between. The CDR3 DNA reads TGTGCCACCAGTGATTCGGGACACAGCTACGAGCAGTACTTC. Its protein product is CATSDSGHSYEQYF.

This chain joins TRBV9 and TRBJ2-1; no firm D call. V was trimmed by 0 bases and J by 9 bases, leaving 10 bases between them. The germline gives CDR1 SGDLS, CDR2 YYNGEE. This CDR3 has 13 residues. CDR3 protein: CASSVGSSSEQFF. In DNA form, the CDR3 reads TGTGCCAGCAGCGTAGGTAGTAGTAGTGAGCAGTTCTTC.

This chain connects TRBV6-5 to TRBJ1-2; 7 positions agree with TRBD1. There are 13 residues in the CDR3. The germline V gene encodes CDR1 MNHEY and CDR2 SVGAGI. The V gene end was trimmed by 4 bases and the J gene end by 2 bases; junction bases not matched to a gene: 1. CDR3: CASSLQGNYGYTF. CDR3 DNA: TGTGCCAGCAGTTTACAGGGGAACTATGGCTACACCTTC.

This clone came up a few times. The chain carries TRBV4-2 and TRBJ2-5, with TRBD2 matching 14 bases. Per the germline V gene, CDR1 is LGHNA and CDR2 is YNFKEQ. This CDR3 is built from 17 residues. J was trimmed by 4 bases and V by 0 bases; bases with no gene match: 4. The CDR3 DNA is TGTGCCAGCAGCCAAGACGGGACTAGCGGGAGATCAGAGACCCAGTACTTC. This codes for CASSQDGTSGRSETQYF.

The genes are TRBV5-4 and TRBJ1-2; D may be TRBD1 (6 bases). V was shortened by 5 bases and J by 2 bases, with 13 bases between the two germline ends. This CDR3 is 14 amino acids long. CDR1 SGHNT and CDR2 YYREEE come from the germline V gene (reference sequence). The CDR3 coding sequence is TGTGCCAGCAGGAAAACCGGACAGAACTATGGCTACACCTTC. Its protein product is CASRKTGQNYGYTF.

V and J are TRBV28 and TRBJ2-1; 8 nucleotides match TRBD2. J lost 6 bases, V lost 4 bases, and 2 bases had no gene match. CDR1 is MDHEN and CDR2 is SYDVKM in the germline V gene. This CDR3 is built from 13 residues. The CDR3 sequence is CASSSAGANEQFF. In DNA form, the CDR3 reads TGTGCCAGCAGTTCAGCGGGAGCCAATGAGCAGTTCTTC.

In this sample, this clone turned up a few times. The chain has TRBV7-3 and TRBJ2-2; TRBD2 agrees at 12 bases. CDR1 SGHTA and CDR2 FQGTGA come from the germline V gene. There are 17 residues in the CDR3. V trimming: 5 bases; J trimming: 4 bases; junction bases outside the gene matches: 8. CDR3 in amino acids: CASSPLLGLAGTGELFF. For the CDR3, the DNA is TGTGCCAGCAGCCCCCTCCTGGGACTAGCGGGCACCGGGGAGCTGTTTTTT.

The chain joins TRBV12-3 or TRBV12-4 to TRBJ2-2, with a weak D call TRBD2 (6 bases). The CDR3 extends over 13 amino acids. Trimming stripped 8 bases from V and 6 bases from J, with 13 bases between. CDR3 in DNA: TGTGCCAGCCGTACGGGAGTGGCCGGGGAGCTGTTTTTT. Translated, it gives CASRTGVAGELFF.

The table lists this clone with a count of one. The CDR3 bases are TGTGCCAGCAGTCGACAGGACCTTAGCAATCAGCCCCAGCATTTT. As protein: CASSRQDLSNQPQHF. This sequence joins TRBV6-5 and TRBJ1-5; tentative D call: TRBD1 (6 bases). The CDR3 is made up of 15 amino acids. V was clipped by 5 bases and J by 0 bases, with 11 bases between them. In germline, CDR1 is MNHEY, CDR2 SVGAGI.

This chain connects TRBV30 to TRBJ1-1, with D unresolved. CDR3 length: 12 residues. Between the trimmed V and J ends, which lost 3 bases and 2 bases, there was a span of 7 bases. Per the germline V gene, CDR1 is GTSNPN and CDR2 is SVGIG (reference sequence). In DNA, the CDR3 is TGTGCCTGGAGGGGCGTAAACACTGAAGCTTTCTTT. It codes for CAWRGVNTEAFF.

The CDR3 DNA is TGTGCCAGCACCAGAGACAGATACAATGAGCAGTTCTTC. As protein: CASTRDRYNEQFF. This sequence joins TRBV28 and TRBJ2-1; the D gene is possibly TRBD1 (5 bases). The CDR3 consists of 13 residues. The germline V gene encodes CDR1 MDHEN and CDR2 SYDVKM. The V end lost 7 bases, the J end lost 4 bases, and 11 bases lay between the germline ends.

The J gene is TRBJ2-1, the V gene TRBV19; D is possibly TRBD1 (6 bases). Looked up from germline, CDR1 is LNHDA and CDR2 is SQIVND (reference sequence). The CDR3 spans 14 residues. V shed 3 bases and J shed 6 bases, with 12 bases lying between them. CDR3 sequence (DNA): TGTGCCAGTAGTATTGGCAGGGGCGGCAATGAGCAGTTCTTC. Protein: CASSIGRGGNEQFF.

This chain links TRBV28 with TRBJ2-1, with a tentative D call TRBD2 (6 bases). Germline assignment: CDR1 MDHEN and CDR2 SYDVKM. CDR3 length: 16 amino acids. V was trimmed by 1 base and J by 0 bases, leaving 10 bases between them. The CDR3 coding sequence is TGTGCCAGCAGTTTATATCGCGGGAACTCCTACAATGAGCAGTTCTTC. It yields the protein CASSLYRGNSYNEQFF.

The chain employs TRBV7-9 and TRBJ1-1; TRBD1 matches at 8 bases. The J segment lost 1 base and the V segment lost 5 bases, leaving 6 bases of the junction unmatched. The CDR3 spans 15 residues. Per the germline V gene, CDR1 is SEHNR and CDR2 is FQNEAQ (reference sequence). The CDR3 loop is CASSATGVRNTEAFF. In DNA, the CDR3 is TGTGCCAGCAGCGCGACAGGGGTTCGGAACACTGAAGCTTTCTTT.

The CDR3 loop is CASSPRYRTGGAIQPQHF. The CDR3, as DNA: TGTGCCAGTAGTCCCCGGTACCGGACAGGGGGCGCGATTCAGCCCCAGCATTTT. The chain combines TRBV19 with TRBJ1-5; 11 positions agree with TRBD1. V lost 5 bases to trimming and J lost 6 bases; unmatched junction nucleotides: 15. Germline loops: CDR1 LNHDA, CDR2 SQIVND (reference sequence). This CDR3 comprises 18 residues.

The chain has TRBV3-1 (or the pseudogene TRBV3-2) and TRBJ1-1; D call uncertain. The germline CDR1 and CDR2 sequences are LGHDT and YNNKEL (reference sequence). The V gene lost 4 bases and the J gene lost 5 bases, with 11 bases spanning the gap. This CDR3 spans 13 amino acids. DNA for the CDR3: TGTGCCAGCAGCCGGCAGAAAAGAACTGAAGCTTTCTTT. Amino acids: CASSRQKRTEAFF.

The CDR3 reads CASSQLLTPGQIVDEKLFF. CDR3 nucleotides: TGTGCCAGCAGCCAACTTTTAACTCCGGGACAGATTGTGGATGAAAAACTGTTTTTT. The chain couples TRBV3-1 (or the pseudogene TRBV3-2) to TRBJ1-4; the match to TRBD1 covers 7 bases. Germline trimming cut 2 bases from V and 6 bases from J; bases unmatched to any gene: 18. Germline V gene data show CDR1 as LGHDT and CDR2 as YNNKEL (reference sequence). This CDR3 spans 19 amino acids.

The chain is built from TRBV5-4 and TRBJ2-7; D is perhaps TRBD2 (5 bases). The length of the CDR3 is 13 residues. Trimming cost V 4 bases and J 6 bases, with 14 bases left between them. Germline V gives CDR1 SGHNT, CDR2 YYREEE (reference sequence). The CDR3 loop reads CASSNPPGVEQYF. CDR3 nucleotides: TGTGCCAGCAGCAACCCTCCCGGGGTCGAGCAGTACTTC.

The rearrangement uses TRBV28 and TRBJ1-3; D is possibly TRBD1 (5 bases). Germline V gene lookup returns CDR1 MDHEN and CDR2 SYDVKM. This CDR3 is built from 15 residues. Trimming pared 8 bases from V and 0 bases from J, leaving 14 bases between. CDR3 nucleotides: TGTGCCAGCCAGGCAGGGCTAAACTCTGGAAACACCATATATTTT. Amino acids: CASQAGLNSGNTIYF.

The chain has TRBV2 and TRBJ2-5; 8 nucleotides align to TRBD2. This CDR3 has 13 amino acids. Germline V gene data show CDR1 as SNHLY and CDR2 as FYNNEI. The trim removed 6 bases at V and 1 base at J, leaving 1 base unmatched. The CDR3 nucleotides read TGTGCCAGCAGGGGACTAGGCCAAGAGACCCAGTACTTC. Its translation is CASRGLGQETQYF.

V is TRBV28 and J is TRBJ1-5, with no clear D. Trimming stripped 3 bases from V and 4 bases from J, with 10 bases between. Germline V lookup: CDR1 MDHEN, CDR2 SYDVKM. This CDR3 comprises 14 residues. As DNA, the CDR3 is TGTGCCAGCAGTTTTCTGGGCGGGAATCAGCCCCAGCATTTT. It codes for CASSFLGGNQPQHF.

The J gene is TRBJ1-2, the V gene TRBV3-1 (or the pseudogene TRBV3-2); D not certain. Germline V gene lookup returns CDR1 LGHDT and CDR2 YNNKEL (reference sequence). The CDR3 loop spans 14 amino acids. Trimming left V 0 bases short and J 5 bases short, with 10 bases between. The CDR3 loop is CASSQDLERYGYTF. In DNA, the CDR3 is TGTGCCAGCAGCCAAGATTTAGAAAGATATGGCTACACCTTC.

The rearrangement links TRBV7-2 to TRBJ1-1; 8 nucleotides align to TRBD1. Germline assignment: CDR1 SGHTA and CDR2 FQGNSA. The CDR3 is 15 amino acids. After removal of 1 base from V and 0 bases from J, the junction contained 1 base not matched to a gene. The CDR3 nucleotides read TGTGCCAGCAGCTTAGGACAGGGGTTGAACACTGAAGCTTTCTTT. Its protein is CASSLGQGLNTEAFF.

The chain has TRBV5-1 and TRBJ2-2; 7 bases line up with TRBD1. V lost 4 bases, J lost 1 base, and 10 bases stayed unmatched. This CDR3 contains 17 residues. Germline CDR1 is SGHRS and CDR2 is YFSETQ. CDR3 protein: CASSISTGQLNTGELFF. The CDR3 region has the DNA TGCGCCAGCAGCATATCAACGGGACAGCTGAACACCGGGGAGCTGTTTTTT.

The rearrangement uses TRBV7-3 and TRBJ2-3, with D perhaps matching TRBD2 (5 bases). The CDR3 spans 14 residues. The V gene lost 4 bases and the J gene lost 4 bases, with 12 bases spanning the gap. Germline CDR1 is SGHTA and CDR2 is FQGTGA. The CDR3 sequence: CASSYGNLADTQYF. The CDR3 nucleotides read TGTGCCAGCAGCTACGGGAATTTGGCAGATACGCAGTATTTT.

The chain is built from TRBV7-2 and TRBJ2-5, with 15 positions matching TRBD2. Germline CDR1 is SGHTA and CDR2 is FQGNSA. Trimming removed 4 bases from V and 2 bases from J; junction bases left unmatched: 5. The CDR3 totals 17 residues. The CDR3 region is CASSSRTSGRGQETQYF. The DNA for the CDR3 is TGTGCCAGCAGCTCCCGGACTAGCGGGAGGGGACAAGAGACCCAGTACTTC.